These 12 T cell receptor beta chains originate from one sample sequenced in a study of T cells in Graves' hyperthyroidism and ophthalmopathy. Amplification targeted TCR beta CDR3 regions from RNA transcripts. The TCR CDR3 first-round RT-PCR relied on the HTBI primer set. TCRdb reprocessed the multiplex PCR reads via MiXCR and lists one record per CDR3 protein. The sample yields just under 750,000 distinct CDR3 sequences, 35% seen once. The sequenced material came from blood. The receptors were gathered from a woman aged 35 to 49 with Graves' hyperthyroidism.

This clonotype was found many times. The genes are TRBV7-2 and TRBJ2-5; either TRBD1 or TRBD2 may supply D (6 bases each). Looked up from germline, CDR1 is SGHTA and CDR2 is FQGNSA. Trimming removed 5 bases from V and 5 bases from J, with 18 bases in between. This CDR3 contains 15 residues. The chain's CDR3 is CASSPQEGGGETQYF. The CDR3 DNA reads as TGTGCCAGCAGCCCCCAGGAGGGGGGCGGCGAGACCCAGTACTTC.

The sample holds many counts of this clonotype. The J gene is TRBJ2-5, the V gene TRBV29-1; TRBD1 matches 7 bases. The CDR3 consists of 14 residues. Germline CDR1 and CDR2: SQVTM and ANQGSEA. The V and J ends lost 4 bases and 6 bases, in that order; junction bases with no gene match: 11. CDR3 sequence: CSVVGGRGRQTQYF. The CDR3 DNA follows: TGCAGCGTTGTAGGGGGCAGGGGGAGACAGACCCAGTACTTC.

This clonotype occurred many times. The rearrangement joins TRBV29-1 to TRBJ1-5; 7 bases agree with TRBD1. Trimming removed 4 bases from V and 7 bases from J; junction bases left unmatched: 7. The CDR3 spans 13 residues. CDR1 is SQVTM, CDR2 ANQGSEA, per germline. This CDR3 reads CSVGDSWVQPQHF. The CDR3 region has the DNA TGCAGCGTTGGGGACAGTTGGGTACAGCCCCAGCATTTT.

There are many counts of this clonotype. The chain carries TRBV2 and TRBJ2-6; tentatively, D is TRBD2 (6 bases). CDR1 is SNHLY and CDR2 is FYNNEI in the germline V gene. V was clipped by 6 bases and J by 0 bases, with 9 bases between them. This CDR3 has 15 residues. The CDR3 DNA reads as TGTGCCAGCAGCGAGGACTACTCTGGGGCCAACGTCCTGACTTTC. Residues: CASSEDYSGANVLTF.

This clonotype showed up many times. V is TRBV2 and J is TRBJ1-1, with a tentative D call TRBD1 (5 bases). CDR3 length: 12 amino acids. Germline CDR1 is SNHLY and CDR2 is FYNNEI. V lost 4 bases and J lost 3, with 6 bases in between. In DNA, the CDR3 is TGTGCCAGCAGTGGGGGGTACACTGAAGCTTTCTTT. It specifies CASSGGYTEAFF.

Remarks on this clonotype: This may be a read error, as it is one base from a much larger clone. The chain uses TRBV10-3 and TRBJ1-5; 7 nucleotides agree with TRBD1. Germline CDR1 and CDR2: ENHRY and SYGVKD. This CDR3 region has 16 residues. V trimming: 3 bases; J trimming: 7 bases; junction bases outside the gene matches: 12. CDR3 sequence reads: CAISDNPDRVGQPQHF. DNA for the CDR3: TGTGCCATCAGTGACAACCCCGACAGGGTCGGGCAGCCCCAGCATTTT.

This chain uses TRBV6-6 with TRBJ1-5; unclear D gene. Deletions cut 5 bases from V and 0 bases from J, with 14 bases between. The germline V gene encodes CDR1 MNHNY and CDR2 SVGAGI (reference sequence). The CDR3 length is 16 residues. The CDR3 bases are TGTGCCAGCAGTCCCGATGGTGGGGTTAGCAATCAGCCCCAGCATTTT. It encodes CASSPDGGVSNQPQHF.

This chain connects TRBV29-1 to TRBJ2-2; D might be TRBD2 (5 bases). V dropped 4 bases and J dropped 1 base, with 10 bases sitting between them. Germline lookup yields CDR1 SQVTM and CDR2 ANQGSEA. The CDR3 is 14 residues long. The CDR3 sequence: CSVGRLGNTGELFF. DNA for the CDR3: TGCAGCGTTGGGAGGTTGGGGAACACCGGGGAGCTGTTTTTT.

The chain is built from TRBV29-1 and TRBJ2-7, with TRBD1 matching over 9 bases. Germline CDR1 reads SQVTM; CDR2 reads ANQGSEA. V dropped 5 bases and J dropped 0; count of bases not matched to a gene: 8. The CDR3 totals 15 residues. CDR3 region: CSVLHNRGLSYEQYF. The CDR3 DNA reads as TGCAGCGTTCTCCATAACAGGGGGCTCTCCTACGAGCAGTACTTC.

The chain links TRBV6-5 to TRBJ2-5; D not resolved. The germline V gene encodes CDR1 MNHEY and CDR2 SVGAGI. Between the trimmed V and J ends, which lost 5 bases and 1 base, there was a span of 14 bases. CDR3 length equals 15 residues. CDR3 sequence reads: CASSNEPDGQETQYF. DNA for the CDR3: TGTGCCAGCAGTAACGAACCAGACGGCCAAGAGACCCAGTACTTC.

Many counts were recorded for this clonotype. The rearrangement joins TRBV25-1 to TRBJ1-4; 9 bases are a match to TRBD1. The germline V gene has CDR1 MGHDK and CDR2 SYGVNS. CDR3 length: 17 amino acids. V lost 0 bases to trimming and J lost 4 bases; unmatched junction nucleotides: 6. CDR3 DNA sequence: TGTGCCAGCAGTGAATACCGGACAGGGGCATATAATGAAAAACTGTTTTTT. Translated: CASSEYRTGAYNEKLFF.

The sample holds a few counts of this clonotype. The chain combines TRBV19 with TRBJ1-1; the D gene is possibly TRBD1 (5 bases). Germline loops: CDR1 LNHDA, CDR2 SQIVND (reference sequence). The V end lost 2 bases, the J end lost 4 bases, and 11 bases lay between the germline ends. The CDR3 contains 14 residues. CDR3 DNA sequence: TGTGCCAGTAGTATACCAGGGACTGGCACTGAAGCTTTCTTT. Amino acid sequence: CASSIPGTGTEAFF. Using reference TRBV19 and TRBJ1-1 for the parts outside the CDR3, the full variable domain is DGGITQSPKYLFRKEGQNVTLSCEQNLNHDAMYWYRQDPGQGLRLIYYSQIVNDFQKGDIAEGYSVSREKKESFPLTVTSAQKNPTAFYLCASSIPGTGTEAFFGQGTRLTVV.